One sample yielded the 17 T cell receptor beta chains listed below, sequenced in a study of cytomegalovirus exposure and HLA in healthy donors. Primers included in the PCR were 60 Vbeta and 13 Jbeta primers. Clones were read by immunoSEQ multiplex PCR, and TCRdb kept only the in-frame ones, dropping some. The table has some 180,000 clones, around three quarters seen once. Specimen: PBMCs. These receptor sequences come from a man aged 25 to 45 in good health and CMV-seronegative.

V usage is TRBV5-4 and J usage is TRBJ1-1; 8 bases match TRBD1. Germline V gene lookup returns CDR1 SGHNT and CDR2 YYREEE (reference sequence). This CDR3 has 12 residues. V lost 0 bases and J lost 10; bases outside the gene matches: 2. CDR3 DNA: TGTGCCAGCAGCTTGGGAACAGGGGGAGCTTTCTTT. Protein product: CASSLGTGGAFF.

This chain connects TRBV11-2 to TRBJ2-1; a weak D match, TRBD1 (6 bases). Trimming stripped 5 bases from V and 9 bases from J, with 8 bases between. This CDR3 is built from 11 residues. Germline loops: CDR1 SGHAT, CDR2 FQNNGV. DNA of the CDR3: TGTGCCAGCAGCGCAGGGGTTGAGCAGTTCTTC. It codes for CASSAGVEQFF.

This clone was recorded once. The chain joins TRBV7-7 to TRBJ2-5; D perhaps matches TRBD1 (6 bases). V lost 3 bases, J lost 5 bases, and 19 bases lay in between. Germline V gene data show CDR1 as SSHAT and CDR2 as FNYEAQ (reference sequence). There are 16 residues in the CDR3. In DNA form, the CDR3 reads TGTGCCAGCAGCTTGAATCGCCTTGTAGGGGGTGAGACCCAGTACTTC. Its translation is CASSLNRLVGGETQYF.

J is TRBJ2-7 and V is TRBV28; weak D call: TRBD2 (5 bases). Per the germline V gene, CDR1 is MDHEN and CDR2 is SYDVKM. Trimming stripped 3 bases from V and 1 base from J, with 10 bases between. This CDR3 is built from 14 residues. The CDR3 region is CASSLLANSYEQYF. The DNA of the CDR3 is TGTGCCAGCAGTTTGCTAGCTAATTCCTACGAGCAGTACTTC.

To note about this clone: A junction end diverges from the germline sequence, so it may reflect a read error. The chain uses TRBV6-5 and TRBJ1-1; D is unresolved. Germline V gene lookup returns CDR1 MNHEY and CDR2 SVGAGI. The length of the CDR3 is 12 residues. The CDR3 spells CASSRGDTGAFF. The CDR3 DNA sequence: TGTGCCAGCAGTCGGGGTGATACTGGAGCTTTCTTT.

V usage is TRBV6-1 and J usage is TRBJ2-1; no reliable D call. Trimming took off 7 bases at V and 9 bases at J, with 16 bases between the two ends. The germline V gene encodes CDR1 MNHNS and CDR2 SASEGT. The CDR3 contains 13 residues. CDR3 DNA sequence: TGTGCCAGCACCGAGAGACTTAGACTTGAGCAGTTCTTC. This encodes CASTERLRLEQFF.

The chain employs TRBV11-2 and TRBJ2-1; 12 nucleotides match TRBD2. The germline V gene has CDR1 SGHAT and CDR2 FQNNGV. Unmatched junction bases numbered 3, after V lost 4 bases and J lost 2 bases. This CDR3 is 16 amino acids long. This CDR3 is CASSSGTSGPYNEQFF. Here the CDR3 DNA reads TGTGCCAGCAGCTCCGGGACTAGCGGGCCCTACAATGAGCAGTTCTTC. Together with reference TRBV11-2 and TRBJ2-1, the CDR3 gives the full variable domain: EAGVAQSPRYKIIEKRQSVAFWCNPISGHATLYWYQQILGQGPKLLIQFQNNGVVDDSQLPKDRFSAERLKGVDSTLKIQPAKLEDSAVYLCASSSGTSGPYNEQFFGPGTRLTVL.

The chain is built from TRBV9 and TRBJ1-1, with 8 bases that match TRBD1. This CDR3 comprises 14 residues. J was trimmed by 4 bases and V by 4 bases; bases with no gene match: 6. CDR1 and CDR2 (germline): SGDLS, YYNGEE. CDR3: CASSRTGPLTEAFF. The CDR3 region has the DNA TGTGCCAGCAGCCGGACAGGGCCCCTCACTGAAGCTTTCTTT.

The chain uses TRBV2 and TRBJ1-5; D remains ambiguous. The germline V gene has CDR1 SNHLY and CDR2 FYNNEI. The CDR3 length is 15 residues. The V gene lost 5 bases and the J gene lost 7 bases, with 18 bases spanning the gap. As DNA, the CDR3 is TGTGCCAGCAGTCGAAACTCTCGGGTAAACCAGCCCCAGCATTTT. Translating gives CASSRNSRVNQPQHF.

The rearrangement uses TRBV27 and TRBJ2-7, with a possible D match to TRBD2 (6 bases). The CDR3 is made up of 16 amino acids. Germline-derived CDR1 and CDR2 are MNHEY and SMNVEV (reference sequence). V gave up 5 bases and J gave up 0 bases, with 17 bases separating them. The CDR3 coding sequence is TGTGCCAGCAGTCCGATCTCGGGGGAATCCTCCTACGAGCAGTACTTC. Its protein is CASSPISGESSYEQYF.

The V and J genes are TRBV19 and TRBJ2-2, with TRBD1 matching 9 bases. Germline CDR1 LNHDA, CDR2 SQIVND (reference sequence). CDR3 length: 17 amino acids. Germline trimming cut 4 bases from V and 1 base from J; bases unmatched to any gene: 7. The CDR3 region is CASSRQGVALNTGELFF. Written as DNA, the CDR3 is TGTGCCAGTAGTAGACAGGGGGTGGCCCTGAACACCGGGGAGCTGTTTTTT.

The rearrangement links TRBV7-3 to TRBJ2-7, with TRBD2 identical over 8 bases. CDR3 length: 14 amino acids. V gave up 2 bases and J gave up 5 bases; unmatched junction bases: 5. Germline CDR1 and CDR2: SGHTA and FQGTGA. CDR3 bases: TGTGCCAGCAGCTTACAAGCGGGAGTCCACGAGCAGTACTTC. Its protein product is CASSLQAGVHEQYF.

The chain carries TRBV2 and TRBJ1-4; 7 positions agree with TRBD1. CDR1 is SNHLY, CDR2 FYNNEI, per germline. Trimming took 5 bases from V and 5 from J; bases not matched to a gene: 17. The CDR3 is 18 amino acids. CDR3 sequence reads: CASSTGQARGGINEKLFF. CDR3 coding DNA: TGTGCCAGCAGTACTGGACAGGCGCGGGGTGGAATAAATGAAAAACTGTTTTTT.

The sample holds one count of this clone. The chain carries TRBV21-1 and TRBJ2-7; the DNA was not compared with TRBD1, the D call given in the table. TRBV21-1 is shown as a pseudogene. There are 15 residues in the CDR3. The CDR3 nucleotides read TGTGCCAGCAGCAAACGAGACAGGGGAGAACACGAGCAGTACTTC. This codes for CASSKRDRGEHEQYF.

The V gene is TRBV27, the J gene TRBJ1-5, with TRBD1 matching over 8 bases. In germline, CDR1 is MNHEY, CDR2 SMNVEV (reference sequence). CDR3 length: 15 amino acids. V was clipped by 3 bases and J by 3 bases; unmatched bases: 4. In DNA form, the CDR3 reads TGTGCCAGCAGTTTCAGGGACAGGCCCAATCAGCCCCAGCATTTT. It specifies CASSFRDRPNQPQHF.

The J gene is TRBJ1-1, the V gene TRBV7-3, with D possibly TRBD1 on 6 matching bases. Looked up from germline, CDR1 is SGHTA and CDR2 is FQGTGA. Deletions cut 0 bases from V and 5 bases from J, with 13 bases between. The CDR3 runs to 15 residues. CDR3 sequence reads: CASSLTEGGRTEAFF. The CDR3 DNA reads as TGTGCCAGCAGCTTAACTGAAGGGGGAAGGACTGAAGCTTTCTTT.

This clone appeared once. CDR3 loop: CASSLSRNNEQFF. The CDR3 nucleotides are TGTGCCAGCAGTCTTTCGAGGAACAATGAGCAGTTCTTC. This sequence joins TRBV27 and TRBJ2-1, with D uncertain. V dropped 5 bases and J dropped 5 bases, with 10 bases sitting between them. Germline V gene data show CDR1 as MNHEY and CDR2 as SMNVEV (reference sequence). The CDR3 length is 13 residues.